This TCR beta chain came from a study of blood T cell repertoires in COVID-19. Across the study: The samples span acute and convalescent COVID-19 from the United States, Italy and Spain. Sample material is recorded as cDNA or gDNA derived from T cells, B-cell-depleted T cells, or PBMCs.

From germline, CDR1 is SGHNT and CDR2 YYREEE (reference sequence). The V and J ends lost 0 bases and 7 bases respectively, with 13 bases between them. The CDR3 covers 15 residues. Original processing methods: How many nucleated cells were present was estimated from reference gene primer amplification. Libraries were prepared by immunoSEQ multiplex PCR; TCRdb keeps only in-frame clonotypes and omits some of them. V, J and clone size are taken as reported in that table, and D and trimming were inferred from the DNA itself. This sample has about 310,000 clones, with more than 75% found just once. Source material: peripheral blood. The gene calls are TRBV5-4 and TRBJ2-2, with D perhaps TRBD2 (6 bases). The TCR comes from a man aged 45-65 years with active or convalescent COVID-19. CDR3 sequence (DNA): TGTGCCAGCAGCTTGGAAGCCAGGGAGGTCGGGGAGCTGTTTTTT. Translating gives CASSLEAREVGELFF.